This is a list of T cell receptor beta chains from one sample in a study of identical twins. From the 5' RACE reads, TCRdb called clonotypes with MiXCR, one entry per CDR3 protein. The repertoire has some 760,000 distinct CDR3 sequences, 15% to 20% of them found once; the top ten carry under 15%. The same sample was also studied in work on T cells expressing NK-cell markers.

Sequencing was done on a sample of PBMCs. The receptors were gathered from a woman in her late teens or twenties in good health. Both conserved end residues are part of each CDR3. Expanded clones are given a class, and other clones once, few, many or no size at all.

j_gene | abundance | v_gene | CDR3aa
TRBJ2-5 | few | TRBV18 | CASSIQDYQETQYF
TRBJ2-7 | few | TRBV7-9 | CASSAWTGRYEQYF
TRBJ1-2 | few | TRBV7-2 | CASSLAPPGYTF
TRBJ2-3 | - | TRBV6-1 | CASSRLDRFTDTQYF
TRBJ1-5 | few | TRBV10-3 | CAISDGGQRQPQHF
TRBJ1-5 | - | TRBV30 | CAWSNWAGQPQHF
TRBJ2-1 | few | TRBV20-1 | CSADSGAPSSYNEQFF
TRBJ1-1 | few | TRBV6-1 | CASSKAPGQGGAFF
TRBJ1-1 | - | TRBV28 | CASSDPGPQGTEAFF
TRBJ1-2 | - | TRBV3-1 | CASSYDSFRGYTF